This T cell receptor beta chain was identified in a study of T-cell reconstitution after alpha-beta-depleted transplantation in children. The CDR3 has 15 amino acids. V lost 2 bases to trimming and J lost 4 bases, with 13 bases between them. Per germline, CDR1 SGHVS and CDR2 FNYEAQ. Preparing the TCRbeta library involved the use of unique molecular identifiers. TCRdb re-analysed the PCR reads in MiXCR, keeping a single row per CDR3 protein. The sample lists some 500,000 distinct CDR3 sequences, 15% to 20% occurring once. This chain uses TRBV7-6 with TRBJ2-3; D gene uncertain. Sample: PBMCs from the stem cell graft donor, taken from the stem cell graft. The source of this sequence is a human donor who donated a stem cell graft to a child with acute lymphoblastic leukemia. The CDR3 sequence: CASSLIQASSDTQYF. The CDR3 nucleotides read TGTGCCAGCAGCTTAATACAAGCGAGTTCAGATACGCAGTATTTT.